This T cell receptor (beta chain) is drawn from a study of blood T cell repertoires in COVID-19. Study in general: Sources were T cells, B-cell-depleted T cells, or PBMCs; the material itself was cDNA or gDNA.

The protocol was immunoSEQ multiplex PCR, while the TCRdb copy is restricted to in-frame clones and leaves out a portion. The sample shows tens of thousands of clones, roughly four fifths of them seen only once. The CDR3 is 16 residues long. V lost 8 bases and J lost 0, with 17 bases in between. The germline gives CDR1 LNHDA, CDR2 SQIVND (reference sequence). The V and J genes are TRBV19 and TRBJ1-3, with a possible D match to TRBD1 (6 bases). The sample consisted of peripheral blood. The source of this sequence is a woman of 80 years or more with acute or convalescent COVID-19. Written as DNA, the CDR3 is TGTGCCAGTTTCGCACAGGGCGGGTACTCTGGAAACACCATATATTTT. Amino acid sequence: CASFAQGGYSGNTIYF.